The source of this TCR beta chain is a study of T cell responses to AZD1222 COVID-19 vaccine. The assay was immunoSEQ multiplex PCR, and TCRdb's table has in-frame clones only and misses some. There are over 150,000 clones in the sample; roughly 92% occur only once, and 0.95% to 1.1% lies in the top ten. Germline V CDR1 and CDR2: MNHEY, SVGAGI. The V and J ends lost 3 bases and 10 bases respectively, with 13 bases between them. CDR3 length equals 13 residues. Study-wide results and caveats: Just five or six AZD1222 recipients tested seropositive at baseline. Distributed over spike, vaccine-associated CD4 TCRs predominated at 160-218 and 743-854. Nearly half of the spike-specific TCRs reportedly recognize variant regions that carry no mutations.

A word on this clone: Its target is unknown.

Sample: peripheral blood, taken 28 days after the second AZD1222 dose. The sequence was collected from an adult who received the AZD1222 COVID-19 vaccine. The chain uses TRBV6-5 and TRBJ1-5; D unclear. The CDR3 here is CASSYEWGYPQHF. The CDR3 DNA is TGTGCCAGCAGTTATGAGTGGGGATATCCCCAGCATTTT.